This is a list of T cell receptor beta chains from one sample in a study of shared clonotypes between healthy human individuals. TCRdb keeps only in-frame clones here, not all; method: immunoSEQ multiplex PCR. The data contain about 380,000 clones, around 96% of them singletons. Sequencing used memory CD8+ T cells sorted from blood. These receptors all come from a young man in good health. Each CDR3 is given with its conserved first and last residue. D genes are given only for firm matches. Not every row has a clone size; where given, it reads once, few, many or a size class.

clone_size	d_call	v_call	j_call	cdr3_aa	cdr3_nt
-	TRBD2	TRBV7-9	TRBJ2-7	CASSGGTSGRSYSSYEQYF	TGTGCCAGCAGCGGAGGTACTAGCGGGAGGTCCTATAGCTCCTACGAGCAGTACTTC
-	-	TRBV28	TRBJ1-3	CASARSSGNTIYF	TGTGCCAGCGCCCGGAGCTCTGGAAACACCATATATTTT
-	TRBD1	TRBV7-9	TRBJ2-7	CASSSGTVLDEQYF	TGTGCCAGCAGCTCCGGGACAGTACTAGACGAGCAGTACTTC
-	-	TRBV27	TRBJ2-3	CASRIRQETDTQYF	TGTGCCAGCAGAATTAGGCAGGAGACAGATACGCAGTATTTT
once	-	TRBV6-5	TRBJ2-7	CASRLTGSLSYEQYF	TGTGCCAGCAGACTTACCGGGAGCCTTTCTTACGAGCAGTACTTC
-	-	TRBV6-5	TRBJ1-1	CASSYVRGRYTEAFF	TGTGCCAGCAGTTACGTCCGGGGTAGGTACACTGAAGCTTTCTTT
-	-	TRBV7-9	TRBJ1-3	CASSLGGRGSGNTIYF	TGTGCCAGCAGCTTAGGAGGCAGGGGCTCTGGAAACACCATATATTTT
once	-	TRBV30	TRBJ2-1	CAWSPGNEQFF	TGTGCCTGGAGTCCGGGCAATGAGCAGTTCTTC
-	-	TRBV5-5	TRBJ2-6	CASSLAGAGANVLTF	TGTGCCAGCAGCTTGGCAGGGGCTGGGGCCAACGTCCTGACTTTC
-	-	TRBV19	TRBJ2-7	CASTRRVWKNEQYF	TGTGCCAGTACCCGCAGGGTATGGAAGAACGAGCAGTACTTC
-	-	TRBV7-9	TRBJ2-3	CASSLIPGDTQYF	TGTGCCAGCAGTTTAATACCTGGGGATACGCAGTATTTT
-	-	TRBV28	TRBJ1-1	CASSSPGGYTEAFF	TGTGCCAGCAGTTCCCCGGGCGGATACACTGAAGCTTTCTTT
-	TRBD1	TRBV5-1	TRBJ2-7	CASSRETGGAYEQYF	TGCGCCAGCAGCCGGGAGACAGGGGGCGCTTACGAGCAGTACTTC
-	TRBD1	TRBV2	TRBJ2-2	CASGDRSTNTGELFF	TGTGCCAGCGGGGACAGATCAACGAACACCGGGGAGCTGTTTTTT
once	-	TRBV28	TRBJ1-3	CASSFLGRKRAIYF	TGTGCCAGCAGTTTTTTAGGGAGAAAAAGGGCCATATATTTT
-	-	TRBV2	TRBJ1-1	CASPATENTEAFF	TGTGCCAGCCCAGCGACCGAGAACACTGAAGCTTTCTTT
-	TRBD1	TRBV5-1	TRBJ2-7	CASGTGSSLGYEQYF	TGCGCCAGCGGGACAGGGAGCTCGCTCGGCTACGAGCAGTACTTC
-	-	TRBV7-9	TRBJ2-7	CASSSYHRASYYEQYF	TGTGCCAGCAGCTCCTACCACAGGGCCTCCTACTACGAGCAGTACTTC
-	TRBD2	TRBV29-1	TRBJ2-3	CSVEDLPRLADGTDTQYF	TGCAGCGTTGAAGATCTCCCCCGACTAGCGGATGGGACAGATACGCAGTATTTT
-	-	TRBV7-6	TRBJ2-3	CASSTEGWMGTDTQYF	TGTGCCAGCAGCACCGAAGGGTGGATGGGTACAGATACGCAGTATTTT
-	-	TRBV30	TRBJ2-5	CAWNRGTLRVAGIETQYF	TGTGCCTGGAACCGCGGGACGCTACGTGTTGCAGGGATCGAGACCCAGTACTTC
once	TRBD1	TRBV6-1	TRBJ1-2	CASSTGGGYTF	TGTGCCAGCAGTACAGGGGGCGGCTACACCTTC
-	TRBD2	TRBV28	TRBJ2-3	CASSSGRVGYF	TGTGCCAGCAGTAGCGGGAGGGTCGGGTATTTT
-	-	TRBV5-1	TRBJ2-2	CASSLLGNTGELFF	TGCGCCAGCAGCTTGCTAGGGAACACCGGGGAGCTGTTTTTT
-	-	TRBV5-1	TRBJ2-2	CASSLSDHTGELFF	TGCGCCAGCAGCTTAAGCGACCACACCGGGGAGCTGTTTTTT
-	TRBD1	TRBV11-2	TRBJ2-7	CASSRDRASYEQYF	TGTGCCAGCAGCCGTGACAGGGCCTCCTACGAGCAGTACTTC
-	-	TRBV7-9	TRBJ1-2	CASSLGRGPLEGYTF	TGTGCCAGCAGCCTGGGACGGGGCCCTTTGGAGGGCTACACCTTC
-	TRBD1	TRBV5-4	TRBJ2-5	CASTADRGKQETQYF	TGTGCCAGCACGGCGGACAGGGGTAAACAAGAGACCCAGTACTTC
-	TRBD2	TRBV25-1	TRBJ2-3	CASSGWASGRSTDTQYF	TGTGCCAGCAGTGGATGGGCTAGCGGGAGGAGCACAGATACGCAGTATTTT